This TCR beta chain stems from a study of T-cell reconstitution after alpha-beta-depleted transplantation in children. Preparation of the TCRbeta library was carried out with unique molecular identifiers. One entry per CDR3 protein results from TCRdb running MiXCR on the PCR reads. The data contain about 470,000 distinct CDR3 sequences, 43% of them singletons. Study-level findings and limits: One year post-transplant, T-cell counts and diversity were largely derived from T cells produced anew.

This clonotype was observed many times. Its matching antigen is unknown. This clonotype was obtained from a girl aged 2-15 years with aplastic anemia, due to receive a stem cell transplant. Here the sequenced sample was PBMCs, taken before TCRalphabeta/CD19-depleted stem cell transplant.

The CDR3 DNA follows: TGCGCCAGCAGCCGCCTAGCGGACGACTACGAGCAGTACTTC. Protein sequence: CASSRLADDYEQYF. The gene calls are TRBV5-1 and TRBJ2-7; 7 nucleotides match TRBD2. V was clipped by 4 bases and J by 3 bases; unmatched bases: 7. The length of the CDR3 is 14 residues. The V gene's germline CDR1 is SGHRS and CDR2 YFSETQ. The entire variable domain, with the rest obtained from reference TRBV5-1 and TRBJ2-7, is as follows: KAGVTQTPRYLIKTRGQQVTLSCSPISGHRSVSWYQQTPGQGLQFLFEYFSETQRNKGNFPGRFSGRQFSNSRSEMNVSTLELGDSALYLCASSRLADDYEQYFGPGTRLTVT.